The next 28 T cell receptor beta chains were all read from a single sample in a study of CD8+CD57+ T cells in acquired aplastic anemia. CDR3 and TCR beta VDJ profiling relied on genomic DNA as the template. TCRdb redid the calling of the reads with MiXCR, one entry per CDR3 protein. The table lists 50,000 to 70,000 distinct CDR3 sequences, 50% to 70% of them singletons, with 2.5% in the top ten. Material: sorted CD4+, CD8+, or CD8+CD57+ T cells (not recorded which) from PBMCs. The receptor source for this set is a human donor in good health, serving as a control.

This clonotype showed up many times. This chain uses TRBV30 with TRBJ1-6, with D possibly TRBD1 on 5 matching bases. This CDR3 is 13 amino acids long. In germline, CDR1 is GTSNPN, CDR2 SVGIG (reference sequence). V lost 5 bases and J 8 bases, leaving 13 bases between the germline ends. CDR3 amino acids: CAWGGRGDSPLHF. CDR3 sequence (DNA): TGTGCCTGGGGCGGGAGGGGAGATTCACCCCTCCACTTT.

Worth noting for this clonotype: The CDR3 does not close with the conserved phenylalanine or tryptophan, likely indicating a read error. This chain links TRBV7-8 with TRBJ1-6, with D unresolved. CDR3 length: 14 residues. Germline CDR1 SGHVS, CDR2 FQNEAQ. V lost 2 bases and J 7 bases, leaving 9 bases between the germline ends. The CDR3 sequence: CASSLSADNSPLHL. CDR3 bases: TGTGCCAGCAGCTTATCGGCAGACAATTCACCCCTCCACCTT.

The chain employs TRBV5-1 and TRBJ2-7; no clear D gene. Per the germline V gene, CDR1 is SGHRS and CDR2 is YFSETQ. V was trimmed by 4 bases and J by 3 bases, leaving 11 bases between them. The CDR3 spans 13 residues. DNA for the CDR3: TGCGCCAGCAGCGAGAACCCCGGCTACGAGCAGTACTTC. Protein sequence: CASSENPGYEQYF.

The chain is built from TRBV7-8 and TRBJ2-7; a possible D gene is TRBD1 (7 bases). This CDR3 comprises 15 residues. V gave up 5 bases and J gave up 3 bases, with 17 bases separating them. Germline V lookup: CDR1 SGHVS, CDR2 FQNEAQ. Written as DNA, the CDR3 is TGTGCCAGCAGCCGCCAGGGGCAGGGGGGCTACGAGCAGTACTTC. Translating it yields CASSRQGQGGYEQYF.

J is TRBJ1-2 and V is TRBV19; 7 positions match TRBD1. With V trimmed by 7 bases and J by 3 bases, 8 bases remained unmatched. Germline loops: CDR1 LNHDA, CDR2 SQIVND (reference sequence). The length of the CDR3 is 14 residues. CDR3 bases: TGTGCCAGTACCCCGCAGGGGGTTGACTATGGCTACACCTTC. It encodes CASTPQGVDYGYTF.

The chain recombines TRBV27 with TRBJ2-3, with 8 positions matching TRBD2. The CDR3 contains 14 residues. From germline, CDR1 is MNHEY and CDR2 SMNVEV (reference sequence). V lost 3 bases and J lost 4; bases outside the gene matches: 3. The CDR3 DNA is TGTGCCAGCAGTTTCGGTAGCGGGGCAGATACGCAGTATTTT. Translated: CASSFGSGADTQYF.

This clonotype was detected many times. V usage is TRBV12-5 and J usage is TRBJ2-1; 8 bases line up with TRBD2. The CDR3 loop spans 18 amino acids. Per the germline V gene, CDR1 is LGHNT and CDR2 is FRNRAP. Trimming removed 2 bases from V and 4 bases from J; junction bases left unmatched: 13. CDR3 sequence reads: CASGLTTSGGWSYNEQFF. The CDR3 nucleotides read TGTGCTAGTGGTTTGACTACTAGCGGAGGCTGGTCGTACAATGAGCAGTTCTTC.

The table lists this clonotype with a few counts. The junction does not match germline at one end; this may be a read error. The rearrangement links TRBV29-1 to TRBJ1-1; no clear D gene. The CDR3 contains 13 residues. Germline CDR1 SQVTM, CDR2 ANQGSEA. The DNA for the CDR3 is TGCAGCGTCGCCGGACCGACGAACACTGAAGCTCCCTTT. It encodes CSVAGPTNTEAPF.

A note on this clonotype: One end of the junction fails to match germline, which may point to a read error. The chain combines TRBV5-4 with TRBJ1-4; TRBD1 matches 8 bases. The CDR3 is 15 residues long. CDR1 and CDR2 from the germline V gene are SGHNT and YYREEE (reference sequence). DNA of the CDR3: TGTGCCAGCAGCATGACAGGGGCAACTAATGAAGAACTGTTTTTT. Translated, it gives CASSMTGATNEELFF.

The chain uses TRBV10-2 and TRBJ2-7, with TRBD1 matching 7 bases. Per the germline V gene, CDR1 is WSHSY and CDR2 is SAAADI. The CDR3 runs to 15 residues. The V gene end was trimmed by 2 bases and the J gene end by 8 bases; junction bases not matched to a gene: 12. CDR3 DNA: TGCGCCAGCAGTGAGATAAAGAGGGGGCTGGTGAAGCAGTACTTC. Protein product: CASSEIKRGLVKQYF.

The CDR3 protein is CASGRTWFRQPQHF. The CDR3 nucleotides are TGTGCCAGCGGTCGGACATGGTTTCGTCAGCCCCAGCATTTT. The chain recombines TRBV2 with TRBJ1-5; D is possibly TRBD1 (5 bases). Germline-derived CDR1 and CDR2 are SNHLY and FYNNEI. Deletions cut 8 bases from V and 6 bases from J, with 17 bases between. There are 14 residues in the CDR3.

The chain uses TRBV2 and TRBJ1-4, with 8 bases lining up with TRBD1. CDR1 is SNHLY and CDR2 is FYNNEI in the germline V gene. This CDR3 has 15 amino acids. The trim removed 7 bases at V and 7 bases at J, leaving 11 bases unmatched. The chain's CDR3 is CASIPDREWGEKLFF. CDR3 DNA: TGTGCCAGCATTCCGGACAGGGAGTGGGGTGAAAAACTGTTTTTT.

This clonotype was seen many times. The genes are TRBV18 and TRBJ2-2; D may be TRBD2 (6 bases). Germline values: CDR1 KGHSH, CDR2 LQKENI. V lost 1 base and J 4 bases, leaving 10 bases between the germline ends. The CDR3 contains 15 residues. The CDR3 reads CASSPRVGGTGELFF. In nucleotides, the CDR3 is TGTGCCAGCTCACCACGGGTCGGGGGCACCGGGGAGCTGTTTTTT.

V usage is TRBV7-3 and J usage is TRBJ2-1; TRBD2 matches at 7 bases. From germline, CDR1 is SGHTA and CDR2 FQGTGA. Germline trimming cut 1 base from V and 7 bases from J; bases unmatched to any gene: 16. This CDR3 contains 18 residues. The CDR3 DNA reads TGTGCCAGCAGCTTAAGGCCCCGCAAGGCGGGAGTTAAGAATGAGCAGTTCTTC. Amino acids: CASSLRPRKAGVKNEQFF.

This clonotype is categorized as medium-sized. The V gene is TRBV24-1, the J gene TRBJ2-1, with D perhaps TRBD2 (6 bases). The germline CDR1 and CDR2 sequences are KGHDR and SFDVKD. The CDR3 extends over 14 amino acids. V shed 9 bases and J shed 9 bases, with 20 bases lying between them. The CDR3 DNA reads as TGTGCCACCCGGACTGCCGGGATCGGGGGTGAGCAGTTCTTC. Protein: CATRTAGIGGEQFF.

The chain couples TRBV20-1 to TRBJ2-7; perhaps TRBD2 as D (5 bases). CDR3 length: 15 amino acids. The germline V and J ends were trimmed by 3 bases and 2 bases, with 17 bases remaining between them. The germline V gene has CDR1 DFQATT and CDR2 SNEGSKA (reference sequence). The CDR3 sequence is CSARPSIGGAYEQYF. The CDR3 DNA reads TGCAGTGCTAGGCCTAGTATCGGAGGAGCCTACGAGCAGTACTTC.

Many counts were recorded for this clonotype. The rearrangement joins TRBV24-1 to TRBJ2-1; D may be TRBD1 (8 bases). Per the germline V gene, CDR1 is KGHDR and CDR2 is SFDVKD. The CDR3 has 15 amino acids. Trimming shortened V by 7 bases and J by 8 bases, and 20 bases separated the two germline ends. The CDR3 loop is CATRGGTGFLDEQFF. In nucleotides, the CDR3 is TGTGCCACCAGGGGGGGGACAGGCTTTTTGGATGAGCAGTTCTTC.

Here the CDR3 reads CASSLGQGYDTEAFF. The CDR3 DNA reads as TGTGCCAGCAGCTTAGGGCAGGGGTACGACACTGAAGCTTTCTTT. The chain uses TRBV11-3 and TRBJ1-1, with TRBD1 as a possible D gene (6 bases). The germline V gene encodes CDR1 SGHNT and CDR2 YENEEA. This CDR3 spans 15 amino acids. Trimming pared 1 base from V and 3 bases from J, leaving 12 bases between.

This chain joins TRBV25-1 and TRBJ1-4; tentative D call: TRBD1 (6 bases). Germline lookup yields CDR1 MGHDK and CDR2 SYGVNS. CDR3 length: 14 amino acids. The V end was cut by 2 bases, the J end by 13 bases, with 17 bases between. CDR3 residues: CASSERNREGRLFF. As DNA, the CDR3 is TGTGCCAGCAGTGAAAGGAACAGGGAGGGAAGACTGTTTTTT.

The chain is built from TRBV24-1 and TRBJ2-2; no reliable D call. The germline gives CDR1 KGHDR, CDR2 SFDVKD. The V and J ends lost 9 bases and 0 bases respectively, with 7 bases between them. This CDR3 is built from 13 residues. The CDR3 DNA reads as TGTGCCACCCGGAAAGCGAACACCGGGGAGCTGTTTTTT. Translating it yields CATRKANTGELFF.

This clonotype was seen at least ten times. The V and J genes are TRBV5-1 and TRBJ2-1; no firm D call. CDR1 is SGHRS and CDR2 is YFSETQ in the germline V gene. The CDR3 length is 15 residues. V lost 0 bases to trimming and J lost 4 bases, with 11 bases between them. The chain's CDR3 is CASSLEGSNYNEQFF. The CDR3 bases are TGCGCCAGCAGCTTGGAAGGCAGTAATTACAATGAGCAGTTCTTC.

This clonotype ranks as medium-sized (0.01 to 0.1%). The J gene is TRBJ1-1, the V gene TRBV7-8; 7 bases map to TRBD1. The V gene end was trimmed by 1 base and the J gene end by 9 bases; junction bases not matched to a gene: 2. CDR1 is SGHVS and CDR2 is FQNEAQ in the germline V gene. The CDR3 length is 12 residues. The chain's CDR3 is CASSLGGGQAFF. The CDR3 nucleotides are TGTGCCAGCAGCTTAGGAGGGGGCCAAGCTTTCTTT.

The chain has TRBV20-1 and TRBJ1-1, with a weak D call TRBD1 (6 bases). V was pared by 1 base and J by 0 bases, with 12 bases between. CDR1 is DFQATT, CDR2 SNEGSKA, per germline (reference sequence). This CDR3 contains 15 residues. The CDR3 region is CSARVTGTLNTEAFF. In DNA, the CDR3 is TGCAGTGCTAGAGTCACAGGGACCCTGAACACTGAAGCTTTCTTT.

This clonotype was seen more than once but under ten times. The V call is TRBV19, the J call TRBJ2-7, with 9 bases aligning to TRBD1. The V gene's germline CDR1 is LNHDA and CDR2 SQIVND (reference sequence). The CDR3 is made up of 11 amino acids. V gave up 4 bases and J gave up 9 bases; unmatched junction bases: 1. The DNA of the CDR3 is TGTGCCAGTAGTAGGACAGGGGTGCAGTACTTC. This encodes CASSRTGVQYF.

This clonotype has only one observation. The chain joins TRBV24-1 to TRBJ1-2; 9 bases line up with TRBD1. The CDR3 totals 16 residues. J gave up 2 bases and V 4 bases, and 7 bases lay outside the gene matches. Germline V gives CDR1 KGHDR, CDR2 SFDVKD. CDR3 coding DNA: TGTGCCACCAGTGACGCGATGGGGACAGGGAACTATGGCTACACCTTC. Residues: CATSDAMGTGNYGYTF.

Ten or more counts support this clonotype. The V call is TRBV19, the J call TRBJ2-1, with 14 bases fitting TRBD2. CDR1 and CDR2 (germline): LNHDA, SQIVND (reference sequence). J lost 6 bases, V lost 1 base, and 11 bases had no gene match. CDR3 length: 19 residues. The CDR3 DNA is TGTGCCAGTAGTATAGTAGGGGGACTAGCGGGAGTGTACGGCAATGAGCAGTTCTTC. Translating it yields CASSIVGGLAGVYGNEQFF.

This clonotype was counted many times. The gene calls are TRBV3-1 and TRBJ1-4; D is unclear. V lost 5 bases to trimming and J lost 0 bases, with 10 bases between them. Germline CDR1 LGHDT, CDR2 YNNKEL (reference sequence). The CDR3 runs to 15 residues. The CDR3 reads CASSVHGATNEKLFF. The CDR3 nucleotides are TGTGCCAGCAGCGTCCACGGTGCAACTAATGAAAAACTGTTTTTT.

The sample holds many counts of this clonotype. The CDR3 loop is CASSLPGQTYGYTF. The CDR3 DNA is TGTGCCAGCAGCTTACCGGGACAGACCTATGGCTACACCTTC. The chain recombines TRBV7-3 with TRBJ1-2, with TRBD1 identical over 7 bases. Germline loops: CDR1 SGHTA, CDR2 FQGTGA. J was trimmed by 4 bases and V by 2 bases; bases with no gene match: 4. The CDR3 has 14 residues.